One sample yielded the 8 T cell receptor beta chains listed below, sequenced in a study of cytomegalovirus exposure and HLA in healthy donors. The study ran its PCR with 60 Vbeta and 13 Jbeta primers. The data were produced by immunoSEQ multiplex PCR, yet TCRdb's version contains in-frame clones alone and is incomplete. The repertoire has about 110,000 clones, 74% of them found once; the top ten carry about 4.9%. The source material was PBMCs. These receptor sequences come from a man aged 25-45 years in good health and CMV-seropositive.

This chain links TRBV9 with TRBJ2-1; the match to TRBD2 covers 8 bases. Unmatched junction bases numbered 5, after V lost 0 bases and J lost 3 bases. Germline V CDR1 and CDR2: SGDLS, YYNGEE. This CDR3 region has 16 residues. CDR3 in amino acids: CASSVDGGGIYNEQFF. CDR3 nucleotides: TGTGCCAGCAGCGTAGACGGGGGGGGCATCTACAATGAGCAGTTCTTC.

This rearrangement joins TRBV10-3 to TRBJ2-7; no clear D gene. Germline-derived CDR1 and CDR2 are ENHRY and SYGVKD. The V and J ends lost 0 bases and 4 bases respectively, with 4 bases between them. The CDR3 length is 12 residues. CDR3 nucleotides: TGTGCCATCAGTGAGTCCTCGTACGAGCAGTACTTC. It is translated as CAISESSYEQYF.

The rearrangement joins TRBV5-4 to TRBJ1-2, with 7 bases aligning to TRBD1. V gave up 0 bases and J gave up 2 bases; unmatched junction bases: 4. The length of the CDR3 is 15 residues. CDR1 is SGHNT, CDR2 YYREEE, per germline (reference sequence). The CDR3 reads CASSLVGDSNYGYTF. CDR3 DNA: TGTGCCAGCAGCTTGGTAGGGGACAGCAACTATGGCTACACCTTC. The whole variable domain, remainder taken from reference TRBV5-4 and TRBJ1-2, is ETGVTQSPTHLIKTRGQQVTLRCSSQSGHNTVSWYQQALGQGPQFIFQYYREEENGRGNFPPRFSGLQFPNYSSELNVNALELDDSALYLCASSLVGDSNYGYTFGSGTRLTVV.

In DNA, the CDR3 is TGTGCCAGCAGCGGAGGGACTAGCGGGTCCGATGAGCAGTTCTTC. The encoded protein is CASSGGTSGSDEQFF. The genes are TRBV9 and TRBJ2-1; 12 bases line up with TRBD2. Germline CDR1 and CDR2: SGDLS and YYNGEE. The CDR3 loop spans 15 amino acids. Trimming took 3 bases from V and 8 from J; bases not matched to a gene: 6.

This chain links TRBV18 with TRBJ1-1; D remains ambiguous. Trimming left V 5 bases short and J 0 bases short, with 7 bases between. The CDR3 is 13 amino acids. CDR1 and CDR2 from the germline V gene are KGHSH and LQKENI. The CDR3 region is CASSGELNTEAFF. The CDR3 bases are TGTGCCAGCTCAGGGGAGTTGAACACTGAAGCTTTCTTT.

V usage is TRBV7-9 and J usage is TRBJ2-5, with 10 bases identical to TRBD1. CDR3 size: 15 residues. V lost 3 bases, J lost 5 bases, and 6 bases stayed unmatched. CDR1 and CDR2 (germline): SEHNR, FQNEAQ (reference sequence). The CDR3 DNA sequence: TGTGCCAGCAGCTTTGGGGACAGGGGTTCTGAGACCCAGTACTTC. Translation gives CASSFGDRGSETQYF.

The CDR3 reads CATRLAGGTDTQYF. The CDR3 nucleotides read TGTGCTACTCGACTAGCGGGGGGCACAGATACGCAGTATTTT. The gene calls are TRBV12-5 and TRBJ2-3, with TRBD2 matching over 12 bases. CDR3 length equals 14 residues. CDR1 is LGHNT, CDR2 FRNRAP, per germline. Unmatched junction bases numbered 3, after V lost 10 bases and J lost 1 base.

In its sample, this clone was seen once. In DNA, the CDR3 is TGTGCCAGCAGCATCCGGACAGGGAGCAATCAGCCCCAGCATTTT. As protein: CASSIRTGSNQPQHF. The chain joins TRBV7-2 to TRBJ1-5, with 8 bases identical to TRBD1. CDR1 is SGHTA and CDR2 is FQGNSA in the germline V gene. The CDR3 loop spans 15 amino acids. Losses at the gene ends were 5 bases for V and 1 base for J; bases not matched to a gene: 4.